The sequence of this TCR beta chain was determined in a study of T cells after yellow fever vaccination. Study results and limitations: Subsequent to the booster, the majority of primary-vaccination clones reappeared (about 97% CD4, approximately 90% CD8).

TCRdb ran MiXCR on the 5' RACE reads and lists one entry per CDR3 protein. The sample holds around 400,000 distinct CDR3 sequences, about 9.9% seen once. With V trimmed by 4 bases and J by 2 bases, 7 bases remained unmatched. The germline V gene encodes CDR1 DFQATT and CDR2 SNEGSKA (reference sequence). The CDR3 runs 16 residues. This clonotype was counted only a few times. Antigen unknown. Sequencing was performed on PBMCs, taken on the day of the first yellow fever vaccination. The chain links TRBV20-1 to TRBJ2-1; 11 nucleotides align to TRBD2. The receptor was isolated from a man aged 18 to 29 who received the YFV17D yellow fever vaccine. The CDR3 DNA is TGCAGTGCTATGCCATTGACTAGCGGGGCCTACAATGAGCAGTTCTTC. Translated: CSAMPLTSGAYNEQFF.